A single sample is the source of the 32 T cell receptor beta chains below, sequenced in a study of cytomegalovirus exposure and HLA in healthy donors. 60 Vbeta and 13 Jbeta primers were used in PCR. TCRdb keeps only in-frame clones here, not all; method: immunoSEQ multiplex PCR. Here the sample spans around 140,000 clones, roughly three quarters being singletons. Material for sequencing was PBMCs. The receptor source for this set is a female donor in good health and CMV-seronegative.

V gene TRBV5-1 combines with J gene TRBJ1-1; 8 bases map to TRBD1. The CDR3 is 16 amino acids. Per germline, CDR1 SGHRS and CDR2 YFSETQ. Trimming took 0 bases from V and 2 from J; bases not matched to a gene: 6. As DNA, the CDR3 is TGCGCCAGCAGCTTGGACAGGGGGTTAGGAAACACTGAAGCTTTCTTT. Its translation is CASSLDRGLGNTEAFF. The full variable domain, with the rest looked up from reference TRBV5-1 and TRBJ1-1, is KAGVTQTPRYLIKTRGQQVTLSCSPISGHRSVSWYQQTPGQGLQFLFEYFSETQRNKGNFPGRFSGRQFSNSRSEMNVSTLELGDSALYLCASSLDRGLGNTEAFFGQGTRLTVV.

This clone was found a few times. The chain couples TRBV7-2 to TRBJ2-7; D is possibly TRBD2 (5 bases). The V end lost 3 bases, the J end lost 5 bases, and 17 bases lay between the germline ends. This CDR3 comprises 15 residues. Per the germline V gene, CDR1 is SGHTA and CDR2 is FQGNSA. The CDR3 coding sequence is TGTGCCAGCAGCTTGAGGGCTGGTCGACTACACGAGCAGTACTTC. Translated: CASSLRAGRLHEQYF.

The chain carries TRBV14 and TRBJ2-7, with a tentative D call TRBD2 (6 bases). Per germline, CDR1 SGHDN and CDR2 FVKESK. The CDR3 loop spans 15 amino acids. Between the trimmed V and J ends, which lost 1 base and 7 bases, there was a span of 17 bases. The chain's CDR3 is CASSQVSRGLREQYF. The CDR3, as DNA: TGTGCCAGCAGCCAAGTATCACGGGGGTTGAGAGAGCAGTACTTC.

This chain links TRBV2 with TRBJ2-1, with 10 bases that match TRBD2. Germline V gives CDR1 SNHLY, CDR2 FYNNEI. V lost 6 bases to trimming and J lost 1 base; unmatched junction nucleotides: 12. The CDR3 sequence is 18 residues long. The CDR3 region has the DNA TGTGCCAGCAGGGGAGGGACTAGCGAAAAGCCTTCCTACAATGAGCAGTTCTTC. Its protein is CASRGGTSEKPSYNEQFF.

The J gene is TRBJ2-1, the V gene TRBV9; maybe TRBD2 (6 bases). This CDR3 has 15 residues. Germline assignment: CDR1 SGDLS and CDR2 YYNGEE. The ends were cut back, 5 bases at V and 0 bases at J, with 12 bases in the middle. For the CDR3, the DNA is TGTGCCAGCAGTAGAGCGGGTAGCTCCTACAATGAGCAGTTCTTC. Translation: CASSRAGSSYNEQFF. The whole variable domain, remainder taken from reference TRBV9 and TRBJ2-1, is DSGVTQTPKHLITATGQRVTLRCSPRSGDLSVYWYQQSLDQGLQFLIQYYNGEERAKGNILERFSAQQFPDLHSELNLSSLELGDSALYFCASSRAGSSYNEQFFGPGTRLTVL.

The chain couples TRBV28 to TRBJ1-2; D is possibly TRBD1 (6 bases). Germline V lookup: CDR1 MDHEN, CDR2 SYDVKM. The CDR3 totals 14 residues. Between the trimmed V and J ends, which lost 1 base and 4 bases, there was a span of 10 bases. This CDR3 reads CASSLSGGLYGYTF. As DNA, the CDR3 is TGTGCCAGCAGTTTATCGGGGGGGCTCTATGGCTACACCTTC.

The rearrangement uses TRBV6-1 and TRBJ2-5, with D unclear. The end of the DNA aligns better with TRBJ2-7, so the J call may be wrong. This CDR3 is built from 11 residues. Germline V gene sequence: CDR1 MNHNS, CDR2 SASEGT. As DNA, the CDR3 is TGTGCCAGCAGTGAAATGTACGAGCAGTACTTC. It is translated as CASSEMYEQYF.

This clone was observed a single time. The V and J genes are TRBV28 and TRBJ2-1; TRBD1 matches 10 bases. The germline gives CDR1 MDHEN, CDR2 SYDVKM. This CDR3 region has 17 residues. After removal of 3 bases from V and 4 bases from J, the junction contained 9 bases not matched to a gene. The CDR3 loop is CASSFPPGTGAYNEQFF. For the CDR3, the DNA is TGTGCCAGCAGTTTCCCTCCCGGGACAGGGGCATACAATGAGCAGTTCTTC.

This chain joins TRBV30 and TRBJ2-3; 11 bases are shared with TRBD2. Germline lookup yields CDR1 GTSNPN and CDR2 SVGIG (reference sequence). CDR3 length equals 15 residues. V trimming: 2 bases; J trimming: 5 bases; junction bases outside the gene matches: 6. CDR3 sequence reads: CAWSPLAGGEDTQYF. In DNA, the CDR3 is TGTGCCTGGAGTCCCCTAGCGGGGGGTGAAGATACGCAGTATTTT.

The genes are TRBV7-9 and TRBJ2-3, with D unresolved. Trimming removed 8 bases from V and 1 base from J, with 10 bases in between. The CDR3 is 13 amino acids. The germline CDR1 and CDR2 sequences are SEHNR and FQNEAQ (reference sequence). In DNA, the CDR3 is TGTGCCAGCTTGCGGTCTGGCACAGATACGCAGTATTTT. Protein product: CASLRSGTDTQYF.

The chain's CDR3 is CASSLGGATNEKLFF. The CDR3, as DNA: TGCGCCAGCAGCTTGGGGGGGGCAACTAATGAAAAACTGTTTTTT. The chain has TRBV5-1 and TRBJ1-4, with a tentative D call TRBD1 (5 bases). The CDR3 runs 15 residues. V lost 0 bases and J lost 0, with 6 bases in between. Germline V gene sequence: CDR1 SGHRS, CDR2 YFSETQ.

The rearrangement uses TRBV5-1 and TRBJ2-7; TRBD2 matches at 7 bases. With V trimmed by 4 bases and J by 0 bases, 7 bases remained unmatched. Germline CDR1 and CDR2: SGHRS and YFSETQ. This CDR3 has 15 residues. The CDR3 nucleotides read TGCGCCAGCAGCCCGACAGCGGGAACCTCCTACGAGCAGTACTTC. Protein sequence: CASSPTAGTSYEQYF.

This sequence joins TRBV28 and TRBJ2-1; tentative D call: TRBD1 (5 bases). The CDR3 runs 14 residues. Per germline, CDR1 MDHEN and CDR2 SYDVKM. V gave up 4 bases and J gave up 4 bases, with 11 bases separating them. CDR3 amino acids: CASSSLDKYNEQFF. The CDR3 nucleotides are TGTGCCAGCAGTTCGTTGGACAAATACAATGAGCAGTTCTTC.

A few counts support this clone. This chain links TRBV30 with TRBJ1-5, with TRBD1 as a possible D gene (5 bases). Germline V gene lookup returns CDR1 GTSNPN and CDR2 SVGIG (reference sequence). The V end was cut by 1 base, the J end by 11 bases, with 15 bases between. This CDR3 spans 13 amino acids. The CDR3, as DNA: TGTGCCTGGAGTGCCCAGGGTCTCAAGGCCCAGCATTTT. This gives the protein CAWSAQGLKAQHF.

V usage is TRBV5-1 and J usage is TRBJ2-3; TRBD2 matches at 11 bases. This CDR3 is built from 15 residues. V trimming: 4 bases; J trimming: 2 bases; junction bases outside the gene matches: 3. Per the germline V gene, CDR1 is SGHRS and CDR2 is YFSETQ. The chain's CDR3 is CASSVTSGDTDTQYF. The CDR3, as DNA: TGCGCCAGCAGCGTGACTAGCGGGGACACAGATACGCAGTATTTT.

The chain carries TRBV10-3 and TRBJ2-1, with a tentative D call TRBD2 (6 bases). The length of the CDR3 is 13 residues. Germline CDR1 is ENHRY and CDR2 is SYGVKD. The germline V and J ends were trimmed by 0 bases and 7 bases, with 7 bases remaining between them. The DNA of the CDR3 is TGTGCCATCAGTGAGTCTGGAGGGAATGAGCAGTTCTTC. Its translation is CAISESGGNEQFF.

This clone was detected only a few times. CDR3 loop: CASSVTDTQYF. As DNA, the CDR3 is TGTGCCAGCAGCGTCACAGATACGCAGTATTTT. The chain joins TRBV6-6 to TRBJ2-3, with D hard to call. The V end lost 6 bases, the J end lost 2 bases, and 3 bases lay between the germline ends. Germline CDR1 is MNHNY and CDR2 is SVGAGI (reference sequence). This CDR3 has 11 residues.

The chain carries TRBV15 and TRBJ1-2, with TRBD1 identical over 7 bases. The germline V gene has CDR1 LNHNV and CDR2 YYDKDF (reference sequence). V lost 0 bases and J lost 8; bases outside the gene matches: 9. This CDR3 has 15 residues. CDR3 loop: CATSRDVQGGRGYTF. The CDR3 bases are TGTGCCACCAGCAGAGATGTGCAGGGGGGCAGGGGCTACACCTTC.

This clone has only a few counts. CDR3 sequence (DNA): TGTGCCACCCGATCTAGTAATGAGCAGTTCTTC. It encodes CATRSSNEQFF. The chain recombines TRBV10-3 with TRBJ2-1; D is uncertain. The ends were cut back, 10 bases at V and 7 bases at J, with 11 bases in the middle. There are 11 residues in the CDR3. Germline-derived CDR1 and CDR2 are ENHRY and SYGVKD.

The chain is built from TRBV19 and TRBJ2-1; 13 nucleotides align to TRBD2. Losses at the gene ends were 2 bases for V and 7 bases for J; bases not matched to a gene: 5. CDR1 and CDR2 (germline): LNHDA, SQIVND (reference sequence). The CDR3 runs to 16 residues. The CDR3 loop reads CASSIRLAGGGNEQFF. The CDR3 DNA follows: TGTGCCAGTAGTATACGACTAGCGGGGGGAGGGAATGAGCAGTTCTTC.

The J gene is TRBJ1-3, the V gene TRBV7-7, with D possibly being TRBD1 (5 bases). V lost 5 bases and J 4 bases, leaving 15 bases between the germline ends. CDR1 and CDR2 (germline): SSHAT, FNYEAQ (reference sequence). The CDR3 length is 15 residues. CDR3 sequence reads: CASSKTSGVGNTIYF. CDR3 bases: TGTGCCAGCAGCAAAACATCGGGGGTGGGAAACACCATATATTTT.

This clone is a singleton in its sample. The J gene is TRBJ2-5, the V gene TRBV28, with 10 nucleotides matching TRBD2. The tail of the sequence fits TRBJ2-7 better, so the J call may be wrong. The CDR3 spans 14 residues. Germline V CDR1 and CDR2: MDHEN, SYDVKM. CDR3: CASRAGGKPPEQYF. CDR3 nucleotides: TGTGCCAGCAGAGCGGGGGGGAAGCCTCCCGAGCAGTACTTC.

This clone was observed a single time. This chain connects TRBV7-6 to TRBJ2-3, with 8 bases aligning to TRBD2. Germline lookup yields CDR1 SGHVS and CDR2 FNYEAQ. The CDR3 is 14 residues long. J was trimmed by 5 bases and V by 5 bases; bases with no gene match: 6. CDR3 sequence (DNA): TGTGCCAGCAGCCCCGGACTAGCCGAAGATACGCAGTATTTT. It encodes CASSPGLAEDTQYF.

The chain combines TRBV7-9 with TRBJ2-2, with TRBD2 identical over 8 bases. V gave up 5 bases and J gave up 4 bases; unmatched junction bases: 12. This CDR3 is built from 17 residues. Germline CDR1 and CDR2: SEHNR and FQNEAQ (reference sequence). This CDR3 is CASSPSGLVRITGELFF. The CDR3, as DNA: TGTGCCAGCAGCCCTAGCGGGCTAGTTAGAATCACCGGGGAGCTGTTTTTT.

J is TRBJ1-3 and V is TRBV27; D unclear. Germline V gene sequence: CDR1 MNHEY, CDR2 SMNVEV (reference sequence). Trimming took 8 bases from V and 0 from J, leaving 11 bases between them. CDR3 length: 14 amino acids. CDR3 sequence (DNA): TGTGCCAGCTCCCCGGTTTTCTCTGGAAACACCATATATTTT. Translated, it gives CASSPVFSGNTIYF.

The chain uses TRBV7-6 and TRBJ2-1; a possible D gene is TRBD2 (7 bases). The CDR3 is 16 residues long. The germline CDR1 and CDR2 sequences are SGHVS and FNYEAQ. V gave up 2 bases and J gave up 3 bases, with 14 bases separating them. The CDR3 DNA reads TGTGCCAGCAGCTTAATACAAGGGGGGGACTACAATGAGCAGTTCTTC. Its translation is CASSLIQGGDYNEQFF.

This chain joins TRBV9 and TRBJ2-7; 8 bases match TRBD2. Germline CDR1 reads SGDLS; CDR2 reads YYNGEE. J lost 12 bases, V lost 0 bases, and 8 bases had no gene match. This CDR3 has 13 amino acids. Written as DNA, the CDR3 is TGTGCCAGCAGCGTAGCCTCGGGGGGGAAAGCGTACTTC. Residues: CASSVASGGKAYF.

This chain links TRBV7-8 with TRBJ2-2; 7 nucleotides align to TRBD1. The CDR3 contains 17 residues. V trimming: 5 bases; J trimming: 2 bases; junction bases outside the gene matches: 11. From germline, CDR1 is SGHVS and CDR2 FQNEAQ. The CDR3 nucleotides read TGTGCCAGCAGCAAATCACAGGGGCTAGGAAACACCGGGGAGCTGTTTTTT. Amino acids: CASSKSQGLGNTGELFF.

The J gene is TRBJ2-1, the V gene TRBV5-1, with 12 bases aligning to TRBD2. The CDR3 has 14 residues. V lost 4 bases, J lost 7 bases, and 3 bases stayed unmatched. Germline CDR1 and CDR2: SGHRS and YFSETQ. CDR3 DNA sequence: TGCGCCAGCAGCACCGGGACTAGCGGGAATGAGCAGTTCTTC. As protein: CASSTGTSGNEQFF.

This clone was counted a few times. The J gene is TRBJ2-1, the V gene TRBV5-1; 10 nucleotides agree with TRBD2. The J segment lost 12 bases and the V segment lost 0 bases, leaving 3 bases of the junction unmatched. This CDR3 contains 13 residues. Germline assignment: CDR1 SGHRS and CDR2 YFSETQ. CDR3 residues: CASSLELAGSQFF. CDR3 sequence (DNA): TGCGCCAGCAGCTTGGAACTAGCGGGATCGCAGTTCTTC.

The gene calls are TRBV30 and TRBJ2-1; maybe TRBD2 (5 bases). The V end lost 4 bases, the J end lost 5 bases, and 12 bases lay between the germline ends. Per the germline V gene, CDR1 is GTSNPN and CDR2 is SVGIG (reference sequence). The CDR3 loop spans 13 amino acids. The CDR3 nucleotides are TGTGCCTGGAAGATCCGGAGGAACAATGAGCAGTTCTTC. This encodes CAWKIRRNNEQFF.

The chain uses TRBV19 and TRBJ2-5; D may be TRBD1 (5 bases). The V gene's germline CDR1 is LNHDA and CDR2 SQIVND (reference sequence). V lost 5 bases and J lost 7, with 23 bases in between. This CDR3 spans 16 amino acids. CDR3 amino acids: CASSLTPGQGASTQYF. CDR3 bases: TGTGCCAGTAGTCTCACTCCAGGGCAAGGCGCCTCGACCCAGTACTTC.